This T cell receptor beta chain came from a study of identical twins. The study's findings and limits: Whereas memory repertoires showed no such difference, abundant cord blood beta clonotypes carried fewer insertions.

Comments on this clonotype: Its antigen remains unidentified.

Carrying unique molecular identifiers, the cDNA also gained a universal primer site through template switching. TCRdb ran MiXCR on the 5' RACE reads and lists one entry per CDR3 protein. The repertoire consists of around 290,000 distinct CDR3 sequences, with more than 8% occurring once and the leading ten covering under 7.5%. All donors were healthy, and all were Caucasian. V lost 6 bases to trimming and J lost 4 bases, with 18 bases between them. Per the germline V gene, CDR1 is SGHTA and CDR2 is FQGNSA. The CDR3 loop spans 15 amino acids. The sample was also linked to a second study, of yellow fever vaccine responses in identical twins.

The sequenced material came from CD8+ T cells sorted from blood. The chain joins TRBV7-2 to TRBJ2-5; a possible D gene is TRBD2 (6 bases). The sequence came from a woman aged 18-30 years in good health. The CDR3 loop is CASRNLSGRGETQYF. The CDR3 bases are TGTGCCAGCAGAAACCTCAGCGGGCGGGGAGAGACCCAGTACTTC.